A selection of T cell receptor beta chains follows, all from one sample in a study of shared T cell receptors in the human thymus. The data were produced by immunoSEQ multiplex PCR, yet TCRdb's version contains in-frame clones alone and is incomplete. The table has hundreds of thousands of clones, over 75% seen once. The sample also formed part of further work on human thymus T cells.

The source material was thymocytes. Every receptor here comes from a boy under two years old with a congenital heart defect. CDR3s include the opening cysteine and the closing phenylalanine or tryptophan. A D gene is named only where the DNA matches it firmly. Clone sizes are given selectively: once, few, many, or a class where the clone is expanded.

TRBV6-1	.	.	TRBJ2-7	CASSPYYEQYF	TGTGCCAGCAGCCCCTACTACGAGCAGTACTTC
TRBV7-9	TRBD2	.	TRBJ2-1	CASSLVPSGSNNEQFF	TGTGCCAGCAGCTTAGTCCCTAGCGGGAGCAACAATGAGCAGTTCTTC
TRBV4-3	.	.	TRBJ2-2	CASSQDRFKSGELFF	TGCGCCAGCAGCCAAGATCGGTTTAAGTCCGGGGAGCTGTTTTTT
TRBV14	TRBD1	.	TRBJ1-2	CASSQSDRAPNYGYTF	TGTGCCAGCAGCCAATCCGACAGGGCCCCTAACTATGGCTACACCTTC
TRBV14	.	.	TRBJ1-1	CASTRGGAGFWNTEAFF	TGTGCCAGCACCCGGGGCGGGGCCGGCTTCTGGAACACTGAAGCTTTCTTT
TRBV11-2	.	.	TRBJ2-3	CASSHMAGTDTQYF	TGTGCCAGCAGCCACATGGCGGGCACAGATACGCAGTATTTT
TRBV7-9	.	.	TRBJ2-7	CASSPGRLYEQYF	TGTGCCAGCAGCCCCGGGAGACTCTACGAGCAGTACTTC
TRBV21-1	.	.	TRBJ2-7	CASSNRYRLYEQYF	TGTGCCAGCAGCAATAGGTACCGACTGTACGAGCAGTACTTC
TRBV4-3	.	.	TRBJ2-3	CASSNPPGDTQYF	TGCGCCAGCAGCAACCCCCCGGGAGATACGCAGTATTTT
TRBV4-2	.	.	TRBJ1-2	CASSQTPTGFNYGYTF	TGTGCCAGCAGCCAGACCCCCACGGGATTTAACTATGGCTACACCTTC
TRBV29-1	TRBD2	few	TRBJ2-1	CSVETSGGYNEQFF	TGCAGCGTTGAAACTAGCGGGGGGTACAATGAGCAGTTCTTC
TRBV5-1	TRBD2	.	TRBJ2-3	CASSAGGEGTDTQYF	TGCGCCAGCAGCGCGGGGGGGGAAGGCACAGATACGCAGTATTTT
TRBV9	.	.	TRBJ2-1	CASSVGGKGNEQFF	TGTGCCAGCAGCGTAGGCGGGAAGGGTAATGAGCAGTTCTTC
TRBV28	TRBD2	few	TRBJ2-7	CASSPRPIVEREGPFTPYEQYF	TGTGCCAGCAGTCCCAGGCCTATAGTGGAGCGGGAGGGCCCCTTCACCCCATACGAGCAGTACTTC
TRBV5-1	TRBD2	.	TRBJ2-4	CASRRFTGGPGNIQYF	TGCGCCAGCAGGAGGTTTACGGGGGGACCTGGAAACATTCAGTACTTC
TRBV19	TRBD1	.	TRBJ2-7	CASTLGGGPSYEQYF	TGTGCCAGTACTTTAGGGGGCGGGCCATCCTACGAGCAGTACTTC
TRBV5-1	.	.	TRBJ2-7	CASSLADRSPTYEQYF	TGCGCCAGCAGCTTGGCAGACAGGAGCCCTACCTACGAGCAGTACTTC
TRBV28	TRBD1	.	TRBJ2-2	CASSPEGQASTGELFF	TGTGCCAGCAGCCCAGAGGGACAGGCGAGCACCGGGGAGCTGTTTTTT
TRBV11-1	TRBD1	.	TRBJ2-7	CASSYRDREWYEQYF	TGTGCCAGCAGCTACCGGGACAGGGAATGGTACGAGCAGTACTTC
TRBV4-3	.	.	TRBJ1-2	CASSQDPGYGYTF	TGCGCCAGCAGCCAAGACCCAGGGTACGGCTACACCTTC
TRBV11-2	TRBD2	.	TRBJ2-7	CASSLEASGRAFRYEQYF	TGTGCCAGCAGCTTAGAGGCCAGCGGGAGGGCCTTTCGGTACGAGCAGTACTTC
TRBV5-6	TRBD2	few	TRBJ2-5	CASSSPRTRWAQYF	TGTGCCAGCAGCTCCCCCCGGACTAGATGGGCCCAGTACTTC
TRBV14	.	.	TRBJ2-7	CASSQTPEDRSYEQYF	TGTGCCAGCAGCCAAACCCCGGAGGATAGGTCCTACGAGCAGTACTTC
TRBV29-1	TRBD2	.	TRBJ2-5	CSVEEMRTSGRVYQETQYF	TGCAGCGTTGAAGAAATGAGGACTAGCGGGAGGGTGTACCAAGAGACCCAGTACTTC
TRBV6-5	.	.	TRBJ1-1	CASSCQRGGNTEAFF	TGTGCCAGCAGTTGCCAGCGAGGGGGTAACACTGAAGCTTTCTTT
TRBV5-6	TRBD1	.	TRBJ2-2	CASSPDRDGELFF	TGTGCCAGCAGCCCCGACAGGGACGGGGAGCTGTTTTTT
TRBV7-6	.	.	TRBJ2-3	CASSRVTGSRTDTQYF	TGTGCCAGCAGCCGGGTGACAGGTTCCCGCACAGATACGCAGTATTTT